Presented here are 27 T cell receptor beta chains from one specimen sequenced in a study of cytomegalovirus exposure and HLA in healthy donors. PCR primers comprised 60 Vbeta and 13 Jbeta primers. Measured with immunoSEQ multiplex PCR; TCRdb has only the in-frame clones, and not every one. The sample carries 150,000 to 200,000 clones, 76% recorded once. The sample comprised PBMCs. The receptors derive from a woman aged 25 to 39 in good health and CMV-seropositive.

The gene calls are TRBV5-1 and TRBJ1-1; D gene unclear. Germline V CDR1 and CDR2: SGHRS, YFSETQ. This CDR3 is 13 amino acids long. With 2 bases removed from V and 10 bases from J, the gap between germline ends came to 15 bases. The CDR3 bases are TGCGCCAGCAGCTTTGAGGTCGCCGAGGGAGCTTTCTTT. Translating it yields CASSFEVAEGAFF.

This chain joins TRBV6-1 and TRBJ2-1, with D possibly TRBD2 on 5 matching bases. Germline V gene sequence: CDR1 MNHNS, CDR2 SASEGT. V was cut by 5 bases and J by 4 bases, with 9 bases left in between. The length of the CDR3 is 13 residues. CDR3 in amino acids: CASSKLEYNEQFF. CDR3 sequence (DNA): TGTGCCAGCAGTAAACTAGAATACAATGAGCAGTTCTTC.

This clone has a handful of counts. The CDR3 loop reads CASSSDRGGISPLHF. CDR3 DNA sequence: TGCGCCAGCAGCTCTGACAGGGGAGGTATCTCACCCCTCCACTTT. The chain is built from TRBV5-1 and TRBJ1-6; 8 nucleotides line up with TRBD1. Germline values: CDR1 SGHRS, CDR2 YFSETQ. The CDR3 is made up of 15 amino acids. J gave up 10 bases and V 3 bases, and 9 bases lay outside the gene matches. Filled out from reference TRBV5-1 and TRBJ1-6, the complete variable domain reads KAGVTQTPRYLIKTRGQQVTLSCSPISGHRSVSWYQQTPGQGLQFLFEYFSETQRNKGNFPGRFSGRQFSNSRSEMNVSTLELGDSALYLCASSSDRGGISPLHFGNGTRLTVT.

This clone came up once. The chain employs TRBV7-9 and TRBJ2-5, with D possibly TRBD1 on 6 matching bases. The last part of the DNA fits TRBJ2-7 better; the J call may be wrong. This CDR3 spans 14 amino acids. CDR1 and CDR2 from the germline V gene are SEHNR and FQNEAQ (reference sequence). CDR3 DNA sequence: TGTGCCAGCAGCCGCAGGGGAAGCTCCTACGAGCAGTACTTC. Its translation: CASSRRGSSYEQYF.

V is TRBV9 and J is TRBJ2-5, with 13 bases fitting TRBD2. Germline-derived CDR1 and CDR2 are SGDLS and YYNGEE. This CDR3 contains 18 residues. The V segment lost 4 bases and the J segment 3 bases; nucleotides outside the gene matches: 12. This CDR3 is CASSLNPGLAGSKETQYF. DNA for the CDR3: TGTGCCAGCAGCCTAAACCCGGGACTAGCGGGGTCGAAAGAGACCCAGTACTTC. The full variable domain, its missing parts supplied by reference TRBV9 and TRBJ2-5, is DSGVTQTPKHLITATGQRVTLRCSPRSGDLSVYWYQQSLDQGLQFLIQYYNGEERAKGNILERFSAQQFPDLHSELNLSSLELGDSALYFCASSLNPGLAGSKETQYFGPGTRLLVL.

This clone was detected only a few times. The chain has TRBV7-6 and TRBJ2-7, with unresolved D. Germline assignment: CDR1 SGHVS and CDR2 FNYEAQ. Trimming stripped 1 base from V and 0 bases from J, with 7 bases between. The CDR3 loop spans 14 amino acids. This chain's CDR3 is CASSLGHSSYEQYF. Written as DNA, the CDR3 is TGTGCCAGCAGCTTAGGTCACAGCTCCTACGAGCAGTACTTC. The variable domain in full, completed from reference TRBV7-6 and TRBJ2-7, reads GAGVSQSPRYKVTKRGQDVALRCDPISGHVSLYWYRQALGQGPEFLTYFNYEAQQDKSGLPNDRFSAERPEGSISTLTIQRTEQRDSAMYRCASSLGHSSYEQYFGPGTRLTVT.

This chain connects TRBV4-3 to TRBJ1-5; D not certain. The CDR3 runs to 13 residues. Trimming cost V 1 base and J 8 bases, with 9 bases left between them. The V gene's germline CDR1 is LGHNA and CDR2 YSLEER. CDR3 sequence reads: CASSQGSGKPQHF. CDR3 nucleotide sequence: TGCGCCAGCAGCCAAGGATCCGGGAAGCCCCAGCATTTT.

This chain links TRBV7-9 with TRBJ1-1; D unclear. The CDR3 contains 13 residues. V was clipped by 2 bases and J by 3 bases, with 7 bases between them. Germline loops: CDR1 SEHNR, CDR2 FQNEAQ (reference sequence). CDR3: CASSLFGDTEAFF. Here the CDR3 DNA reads TGTGCCAGCAGCTTATTCGGGGACACTGAAGCTTTCTTT.

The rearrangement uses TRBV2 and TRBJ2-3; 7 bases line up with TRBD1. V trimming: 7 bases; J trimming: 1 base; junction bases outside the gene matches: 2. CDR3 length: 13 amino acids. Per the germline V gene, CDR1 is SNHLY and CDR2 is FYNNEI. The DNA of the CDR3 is TGTGCCAGCAATGGACAGGGCACAGATACGCAGTATTTT. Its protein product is CASNGQGTDTQYF.

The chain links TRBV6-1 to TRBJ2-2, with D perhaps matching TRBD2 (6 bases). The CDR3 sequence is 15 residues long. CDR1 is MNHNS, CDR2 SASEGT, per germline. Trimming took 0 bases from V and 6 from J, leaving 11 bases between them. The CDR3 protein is CASSEAGRRSGELFF. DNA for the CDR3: TGTGCCAGCAGTGAAGCGGGGAGGAGATCCGGGGAGCTGTTTTTT.

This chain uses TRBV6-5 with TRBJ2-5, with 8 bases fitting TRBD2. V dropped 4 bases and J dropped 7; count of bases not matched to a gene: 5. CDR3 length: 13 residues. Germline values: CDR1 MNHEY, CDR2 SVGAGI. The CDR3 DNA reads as TGTGCCAGCAGTTGGGGACTAGACGGGACCCAGTACTTC. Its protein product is CASSWGLDGTQYF.

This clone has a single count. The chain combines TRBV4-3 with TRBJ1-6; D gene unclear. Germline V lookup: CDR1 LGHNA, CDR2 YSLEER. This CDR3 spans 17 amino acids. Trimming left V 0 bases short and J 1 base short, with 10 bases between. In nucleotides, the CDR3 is TGCGCCAGCAGCCAAGATCGGGGAGGATCCTATAATTCACCCCTCCACTTT. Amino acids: CASSQDRGGSYNSPLHF.

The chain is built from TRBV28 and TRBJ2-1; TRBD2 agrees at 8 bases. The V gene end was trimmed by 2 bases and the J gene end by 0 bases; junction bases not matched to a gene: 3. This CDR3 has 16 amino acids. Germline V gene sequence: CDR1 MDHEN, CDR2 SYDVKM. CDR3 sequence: CASSLIGGGSYNEQFF. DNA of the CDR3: TGTGCCAGCAGTTTAATCGGGGGGGGCTCCTACAATGAGCAGTTCTTC.

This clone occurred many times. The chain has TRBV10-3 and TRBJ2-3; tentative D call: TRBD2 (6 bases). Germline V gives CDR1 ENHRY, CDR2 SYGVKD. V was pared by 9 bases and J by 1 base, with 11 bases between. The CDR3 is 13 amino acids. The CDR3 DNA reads TGTGCCATAATGGGGGGAGGCACAGATACGCAGTATTTT. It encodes CAIMGGGTDTQYF.

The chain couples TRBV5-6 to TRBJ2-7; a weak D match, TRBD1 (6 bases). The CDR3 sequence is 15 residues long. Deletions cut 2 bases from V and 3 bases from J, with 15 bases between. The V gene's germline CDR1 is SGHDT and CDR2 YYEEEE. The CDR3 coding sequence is TGTGCCAGCAGCTTTATCCGGGACACATACTACGAGCAGTACTTC. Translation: CASSFIRDTYYEQYF.

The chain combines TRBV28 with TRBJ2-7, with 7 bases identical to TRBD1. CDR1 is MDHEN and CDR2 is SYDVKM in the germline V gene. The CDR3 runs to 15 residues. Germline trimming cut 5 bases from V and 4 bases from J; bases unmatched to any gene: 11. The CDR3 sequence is CASSAPGQGVYEQYF. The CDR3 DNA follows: TGTGCCAGCAGTGCCCCGGGGCAGGGGGTTTACGAGCAGTACTTC.

The CDR3 sequence is CASREDRGQPQHF. The CDR3 nucleotides read TGTGCCAGCAGGGAGGACAGGGGTCAGCCCCAGCATTTT. V and J are TRBV6-4 and TRBJ1-5, with 9 bases that match TRBD1. Germline V gene data show CDR1 as MRHNA and CDR2 as SNTAGT. The CDR3 is 13 amino acids. V was pared by 6 bases and J by 6 bases, with 3 bases of the junction left unmatched.

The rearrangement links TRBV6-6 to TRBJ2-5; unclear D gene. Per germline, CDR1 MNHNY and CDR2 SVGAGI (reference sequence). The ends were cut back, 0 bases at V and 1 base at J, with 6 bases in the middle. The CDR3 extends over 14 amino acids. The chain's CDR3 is CASSYSPSQETQYF. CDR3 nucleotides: TGTGCCAGCAGTTACTCTCCTAGCCAAGAGACCCAGTACTTC.

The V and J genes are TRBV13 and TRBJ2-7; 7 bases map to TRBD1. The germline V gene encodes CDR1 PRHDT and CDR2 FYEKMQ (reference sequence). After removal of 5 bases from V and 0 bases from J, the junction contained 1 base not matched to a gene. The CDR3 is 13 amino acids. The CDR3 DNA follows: TGTGCCAGCAGCGGGGACAGCTCCTACGAGCAGTACTTC. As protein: CASSGDSSYEQYF.

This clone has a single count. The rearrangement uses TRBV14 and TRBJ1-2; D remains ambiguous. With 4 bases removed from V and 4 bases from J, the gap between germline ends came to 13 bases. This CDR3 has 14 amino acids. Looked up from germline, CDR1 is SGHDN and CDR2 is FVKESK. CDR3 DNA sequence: TGTGCCAGCAGCCCACGGACTACTGGCTATGGCTACACCTTC. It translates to CASSPRTTGYGYTF.

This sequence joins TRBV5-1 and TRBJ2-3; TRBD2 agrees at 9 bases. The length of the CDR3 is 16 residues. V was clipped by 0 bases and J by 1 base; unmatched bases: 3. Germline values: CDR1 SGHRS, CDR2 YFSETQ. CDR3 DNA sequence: TGCGCCAGCAGCTTGGCCTCTAGCGGGGGCACAGATACGCAGTATTTT. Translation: CASSLASSGGTDTQYF.

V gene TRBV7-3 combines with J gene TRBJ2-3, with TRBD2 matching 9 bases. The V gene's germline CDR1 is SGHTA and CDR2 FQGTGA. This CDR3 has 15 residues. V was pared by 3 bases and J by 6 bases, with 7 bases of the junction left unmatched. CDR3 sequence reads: CASSFYSGGEDTQYF. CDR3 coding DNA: TGTGCCAGCAGCTTTTATAGCGGGGGCGAGGATACGCAGTATTTT.

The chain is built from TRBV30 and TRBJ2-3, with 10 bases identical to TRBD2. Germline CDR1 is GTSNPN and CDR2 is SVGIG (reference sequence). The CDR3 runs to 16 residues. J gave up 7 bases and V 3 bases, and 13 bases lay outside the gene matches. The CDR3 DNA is TGTGCCTGGAGCCGAGCTAGCGGGGGCTGGGCGAATACGCAGTATTTT. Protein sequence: CAWSRASGGWANTQYF.

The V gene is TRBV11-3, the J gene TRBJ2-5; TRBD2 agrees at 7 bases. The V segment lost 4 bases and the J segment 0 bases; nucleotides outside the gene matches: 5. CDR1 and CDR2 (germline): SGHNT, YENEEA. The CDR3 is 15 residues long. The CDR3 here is CASSSPAGDQETQYF. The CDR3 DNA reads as TGTGCCAGCAGCTCCCCGGCGGGGGACCAAGAGACCCAGTACTTC.

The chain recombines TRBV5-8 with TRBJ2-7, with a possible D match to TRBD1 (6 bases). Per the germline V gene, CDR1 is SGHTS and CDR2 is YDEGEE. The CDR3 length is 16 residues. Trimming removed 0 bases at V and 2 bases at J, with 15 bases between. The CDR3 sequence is CASSLVWIRGTYEQYF. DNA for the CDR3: TGTGCCAGCAGCTTGGTGTGGATAAGGGGGACCTACGAGCAGTACTTC.

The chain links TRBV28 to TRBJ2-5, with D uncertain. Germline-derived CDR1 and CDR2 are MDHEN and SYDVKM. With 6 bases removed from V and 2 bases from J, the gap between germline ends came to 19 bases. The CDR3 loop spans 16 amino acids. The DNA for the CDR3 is TGTGCCAGCAGCAAACCCTCTCGGTGGTTTCAAGAGACCCAGTACTTC. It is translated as CASSKPSRWFQETQYF.

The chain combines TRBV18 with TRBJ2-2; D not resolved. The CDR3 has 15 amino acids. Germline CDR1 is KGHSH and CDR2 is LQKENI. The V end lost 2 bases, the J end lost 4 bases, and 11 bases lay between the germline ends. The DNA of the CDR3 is TGTGCCAGCTCACCATATTCGGAGTCCACCGGGGAGCTGTTTTTT. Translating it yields CASSPYSESTGELFF.